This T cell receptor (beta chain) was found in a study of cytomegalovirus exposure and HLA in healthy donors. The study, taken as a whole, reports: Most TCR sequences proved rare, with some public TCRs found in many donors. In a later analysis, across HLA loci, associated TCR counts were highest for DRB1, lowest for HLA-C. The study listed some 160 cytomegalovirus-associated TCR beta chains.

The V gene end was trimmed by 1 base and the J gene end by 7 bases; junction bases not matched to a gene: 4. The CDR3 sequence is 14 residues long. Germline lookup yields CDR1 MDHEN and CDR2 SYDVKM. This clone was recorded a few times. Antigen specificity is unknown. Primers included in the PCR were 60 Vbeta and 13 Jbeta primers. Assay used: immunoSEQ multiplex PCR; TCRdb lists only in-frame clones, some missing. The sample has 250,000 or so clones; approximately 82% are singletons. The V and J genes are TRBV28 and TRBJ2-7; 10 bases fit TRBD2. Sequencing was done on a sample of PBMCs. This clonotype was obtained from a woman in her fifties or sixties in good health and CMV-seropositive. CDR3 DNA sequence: TGTGCCAGCAGTTTATCTAGCGGGAGTCCTGAGCAGTACTTC. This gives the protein CASSLSSGSPEQYF.